The clone carrying this T cell receptor beta chain was counted only a few times. The antigen is unknown. The sample belongs to a study of CD8 T cells in ankylosing spondylitis. Findings of the study overall: Ankylosing spondylitis blood appeared to be characterized by a TCR beta motif of several highly homologous variants. Reports of some motif variants in reactive arthritis synovial fluid and blood predate this one.

TCRdb called the 5' RACE reads again in MiXCR, with one record for every CDR3 protein. The sample lists about 150,000 distinct CDR3 sequences, roughly 34% occurring once. The CDR3 runs 15 residues. V dropped 5 bases and J dropped 1; count of bases not matched to a gene: 3. The V gene's germline CDR1 is SQVTM and CDR2 ANQGSEA. Sequencing used synovial fluid, either unsorted or a sorted T cell fraction (not recorded which). The receptor was isolated from a male donor with ankylosing spondylitis. The chain uses TRBV29-1 and TRBJ2-2; the match to TRBD2 covers 11 bases. The DNA of the CDR3 is TGCAGCGTTTTTAGCGGGAGGGGGAACACCGGGGAGCTGTTTTTT. Its translation: CSVFSGRGNTGELFF.